The clone carrying this T cell receptor beta chain was found once. This entry comes from a study of blood T cell repertoires in COVID-19. Whole-study context: Sources were T cells, B-cell-depleted T cells, or PBMCs; the material itself was cDNA or gDNA.

Germline CDR1 is LNHDA and CDR2 is SQIVND (reference sequence). V dropped 4 bases and J dropped 4; count of bases not matched to a gene: 5. This CDR3 contains 16 residues. In the authors' workflow: Nucleated cell number was recorded as an estimate derived from reference gene primer amplification. Clones were sequenced by immunoSEQ multiplex PCR, and TCRdb holds only the in-frame ones, with some missing. V and J calls and clone size are those listed in that table; D and trimming were worked out from the DNA. Found here are 250,000 or so clones, under 90% of them singletons; the top ten hold approximately 3.8%.

Sequencing used PBMCs or T cells enriched from blood (not recorded which). The V call is TRBV19, the J call TRBJ2-1; 12 positions agree with TRBD2. The origin of this receptor is a woman between 40 and 55 years old who had been exposed to COVID-19. CDR3 coding DNA: TGTGCCAGTAGTAGCGGGGGACTAGCGGGTTACAATGAGCAGTTCTTC. Encoded protein: CASSSGGLAGYNEQFF.